This T cell receptor beta chain was obtained from a study of cytomegalovirus exposure and HLA in healthy donors. General study findings and limits: Several of the most significant clusters appeared, in a later analysis, to be linked to common viral pathogens. A prior analysis recorded that most TCR beta V segments were productive about 87% or about 30% of the time.

This clone has more than one count but fewer than ten. Its antigen is currently unknown. The same CDR3 also results from other DNA sequences found in this sample. The V gene end was trimmed by 2 bases and the J gene end by 5 bases; junction bases not matched to a gene: 3. Germline lookup yields CDR1 MNHEY and CDR2 SVGAGI. The CDR3 is 13 residues long. A multiplex PCR was run with 60 Vbeta primers and 13 Jbeta primers. Clones were read by immunoSEQ multiplex PCR, and TCRdb kept only the in-frame ones, dropping some. Here the sample spans 120,000 to 150,000 clones, roughly three quarters being singletons.

Sequenced sample: PBMCs. V and J are TRBV6-5 and TRBJ2-7; 7 nucleotides match TRBD1. The receptor comes from a man between 60 and 70 years old in good health and CMV-seronegative. The CDR3 protein is CASSYLTGDEQYF. The DNA of the CDR3 is TGTGCCAGCAGTTACCTAACAGGGGACGAGCAGTACTTC.